The rows below give T cell receptor beta chains drawn from one sample of a study of graft-versus-host responses after intestinal transplantation. Only in-frame clones appear in the TCRdb table, and some are missing; sequencing was by immunoSEQ multiplex PCR. This sample has around 3,500 clones, with around 75% found just once. This specimen was ileum tissue, taken 105 days after intestinal transplantation. The receptors shown here come from a human patient who received an intestinal transplant, so some T cells may come from the graft donor. The CDR3 runs from the conserved cysteine through the conserved F or W. The D gene is left open where the match is weak. Clone size, where shown, is once, few, many, or a class for clones that have expanded.

TRBD1 few TRBJ2-7 TRBV19 TGTGCCAGTAGTACCCGGACAGGGTGGGAGCAGTACTTC CASSTRTGWEQYF
- - TRBJ1-2 TRBV27 TGTGCCAGCAGTCCCTTCGACAGTCCCTATGGCTACACCTTC CASSPFDSPYGYTF
TRBD1 - TRBJ1-5 TRBV9 TGTGCCAGCAGCGAGACAGGGGGCAATCAGCCCCAGCATTTT CASSETGGNQPQHF
- - TRBJ2-1 TRBV20-1 TGCAGTGCGTTGGGGAGAAATGAGCAGTTCTTC CSALGRNEQFF
- few TRBJ2-7 TRBV2 TGTGCCAGCAGTTCCCCGTGGGGATCCTACGAGCAGTACTTC CASSSPWGSYEQYF
TRBD2 - TRBJ2-1 TRBV2 TGTGCCAGCAGTCCGAGGGAGGGCCTCCATGAGCAGTTCTTC CASSPREGLHEQFF
TRBD2 few TRBJ2-5 TRBV4-2 TGTGCCAGCAGCCAAGGGGGACTAGCGGGAGAGGGGGAGACCCAGTACTTC CASSQGGLAGEGETQYF
- - TRBJ2-3 TRBV4-1 TGCGCCAGCAGCCAAGATCTGGCTAGCAGACCTCTGAGCACAGATACGCAGTATTTT CASSQDLASRPLSTDTQYF
- - TRBJ2-2 TRBV6-5 TGTGCCAGCAGTTACTCGGCGGGATCCCGGTCCGGGGAGCTGTTTTTT CASSYSAGSRSGELFF
- - TRBJ2-6 TRBV7-2 TGTGCCAGCAGCCCTTGGGCAGGGGCCAACGTCCTGACTTTC CASSPWAGANVLTF
- - TRBJ1-5 TRBV11-2 TGTGCCAGCAGCCTAACGGGGGGAAGATCGAATCAGCCCCAGCATTTT CASSLTGGRSNQPQHF
- - TRBJ2-2 TRBV6-4 TGTGCCAGCAGTGACTGGGAGTCCGGGGAGCTGTTTTTT CASSDWESGELFF
- - TRBJ2-1 TRBV5-4 TGTGCCAGCAGCCCACACGGGACTCCAACACCTTACAATGAGCAGTTCTTC CASSPHGTPTPYNEQFF
TRBD1 - TRBJ2-7 TRBV5-6 TGTGCCAGCAGCTTACCCAACAGGGGCCACGAGCAGTACTTC CASSLPNRGHEQYF
TRBD2 - TRBJ2-2 TRBV5-4 TGTGCCAGCAGCTTCAGGCTGGGACTAGCGGGAACGAGGGGCGGGGAGCTGTTTTTT CASSFRLGLAGTRGGELFF
TRBD2 large TRBJ2-3 TRBV2 TGTGCCACCCAGGCAGCGGGGAACACAGATACGCAGTATTTT CATQAAGNTDTQYF
- - TRBJ1-5 TRBV18 TGTGCCAGCTCACCCCCCGGAGGGCAAATGAATCAGCCCCAGCATTTT CASSPPGGQMNQPQHF
TRBD1 - TRBJ1-1 TRBV7-8 TGTGCCAGCAGCCTATACAGGGGCACTGAAGCTTTCTTT CASSLYRGTEAFF
- few TRBJ2-1 TRBV27 TGTGCCAGCAGTTTAACAGGGCGGGTCTTGCAGTTCTTC CASSLTGRVLQFF
TRBD2 few TRBJ2-1 TRBV7-9 TGTGCCAGCACCTCATTCCCGATAGCGGGAGGGGGAGATGAGCAGTTCTTC CASTSFPIAGGGDEQFF
- - TRBJ2-2 TRBV6-4 TGTGCCAGCAGTACAGGGAACACCGGGGAGCTGTTTTTT CASSTGNTGELFF
TRBD1 - TRBJ2-3 TRBV7-9 TGTGCCAGCAGCTTAGGAGGGGGCAGTGCAGATACGCAGTATTTT CASSLGGGSADTQYF
- - TRBJ2-7 TRBV5-1 TGCGCCAGCAGACGCGCCGGAAACGAGCAGTACTTC CASRRAGNEQYF
TRBD2 - TRBJ2-1 TRBV5-4 TGTGCCAGCAGCTTGGGTTGGCGGGGGGCTGGTGAGCAGTTCTTC CASSLGWRGAGEQFF
- - TRBJ2-1 TRBV7-9 TGTGCCAGCAGCCCACGGGGTAGCGGACACGATTACAATGAGCAGTTCTTC CASSPRGSGHDYNEQFF
TRBD1 once TRBJ1-4 TRBV4-1 TGCGCCAGCAGCAACCCCGGGACAGGGGTTCGGGATGAAAAACTGTTTTTT CASSNPGTGVRDEKLFF
- - TRBJ2-7 TRBV5-1 TGCGCCAGCAGCCCCCGTCCGGGATCTAGTTTGTACGAGCAGTACTTC CASSPRPGSSLYEQYF
TRBD2 - TRBJ2-1 TRBV2 TGTGCCAGCGGTGGTAGGCTAGCGGCCTACAATGAGCAGTTCTTC CASGGRLAAYNEQFF
TRBD1 few TRBJ1-6 TRBV5-1 TGCGCCAGCAGCCAATTTAGGACAGGGGGCGATTCACCCCTCCACTTT CASSQFRTGGDSPLHF
- - TRBJ1-3 TRBV6-1 TGTGCCAGCAGTGAAGACAGGGGAAACACCATATATTTT CASSEDRGNTIYF